This passage covers 32 T cell receptor beta chains from one sample sequenced in a study of shared clonotypes between healthy human individuals. Some clones are missing from TCRdb's copy, which holds only in-frame ones; the method was immunoSEQ multiplex PCR. The top ten clones hold 0.13% of a sample with some 2.1 million clones, 90% to 95% of them seen once. Sequencing was carried out using naive CD4+ T cells sorted from blood. Noted subset: CD45RA+ positively selected. These receptors were obtained from a man in his late teens or twenties in good health.

The V and J genes are TRBV2 and TRBJ2-2, with 12 bases fitting TRBD2. Germline V gene lookup returns CDR1 SNHLY and CDR2 FYNNEI. CDR3 length: 21 amino acids. Germline trimming cut 3 bases from V and 4 bases from J; bases unmatched to any gene: 18. In DNA form, the CDR3 reads TGTGCCAGCAGTGATCCTCCCGGGACAGGTGGACTAGCGGGACCCACCGGGGAGCTGTTTTTT. It is translated as CASSDPPGTGGLAGPTGELFF.

The CDR3 loop is CASSPPLAGVYNEQFF. The CDR3 nucleotides are TGTGCCAGCAGCCCGCCACTAGCGGGAGTATACAATGAGCAGTTCTTC. V and J are TRBV7-6 and TRBJ2-1, with 11 positions matching TRBD2. The germline gives CDR1 SGHVS, CDR2 FNYEAQ. The CDR3 sequence is 16 residues long. The junction had 7 bases not matched to a gene; V was cut back by 5 bases and J by 4 bases.

This clone occurred a few times. In the same sample, other DNA sequences code for this CDR3. The chain is built from TRBV14 and TRBJ1-1, with TRBD1 matching 7 bases. V dropped 1 base and J dropped 8; count of bases not matched to a gene: 10. This CDR3 spans 15 amino acids. CDR1 and CDR2 (germline): SGHDN, FVKESK. CDR3 residues: CASSQARGPVFEAFF. The CDR3, as DNA: TGTGCCAGCAGCCAAGCGAGGGGGCCGGTTTTCGAAGCTTTCTTT.

In this sample, this clone turned up a few times. The V call is TRBV27, the J call TRBJ1-2; 9 bases are a match to TRBD1. The CDR3 is made up of 14 amino acids. Germline CDR1 MNHEY, CDR2 SMNVEV (reference sequence). The J segment lost 8 bases and the V segment lost 4 bases, leaving 8 bases of the junction unmatched. In nucleotides, the CDR3 is TGTGCCAGCAGTTCCGGGACAGGGCTCGGGGGCTACACCTTC. Translating gives CASSSGTGLGGYTF.

This chain joins TRBV30 and TRBJ2-5; 9 bases line up with TRBD2. The CDR3 loop spans 14 amino acids. CDR1 and CDR2 from the germline V gene are GTSNPN and SVGIG (reference sequence). Trimming cost V 5 bases and J 5 bases; bases outside gene matches: 9. CDR3 protein: CAWGGTSWRETQYF. As DNA, the CDR3 is TGTGCCTGGGGCGGGACTAGCTGGCGGGAGACCCAGTACTTC.

The chain has TRBV19 and TRBJ1-1; a weak D match, TRBD1 (5 bases). Germline values: CDR1 LNHDA, CDR2 SQIVND (reference sequence). V was shortened by 3 bases and J by 3 bases, with 11 bases between the two germline ends. CDR3 length equals 14 residues. The CDR3 nucleotides are TGTGCCAGTAGTATCAGGGTAGGGCACACTGAAGCTTTCTTT. This sequence encodes CASSIRVGHTEAFF.

The gene calls are TRBV5-1 and TRBJ2-6; the match to TRBD1 covers 10 bases. CDR3 length equals 16 residues. Germline CDR1 reads SGHRS; CDR2 reads YFSETQ. After removal of 8 bases from V and 3 bases from J, the junction contained 8 bases not matched to a gene. The CDR3 nucleotides are TGCGCCAGTGGGACAGGGGAGTCTTATGGGGCCAACGTCCTGACTTTC. Protein product: CASGTGESYGANVLTF.

For this clone: Other DNA sequences of this sample code for an identical CDR3. This chain uses TRBV10-3 with TRBJ1-1, with D hard to call. Germline CDR1 and CDR2: ENHRY and SYGVKD. Trimming removed 0 bases from V and 0 bases from J, with 5 bases in between. This CDR3 comprises 14 residues. The CDR3 loop reads CAISESGMNTEAFF. The CDR3 nucleotides read TGTGCCATCAGTGAGTCCGGGATGAACACTGAAGCTTTCTTT.

V is TRBV27 and J is TRBJ2-5, with D perhaps being TRBD1 or TRBD2 (5 bases each). The germline CDR1 and CDR2 sequences are MNHEY and SMNVEV (reference sequence). The CDR3 has 14 amino acids. The ends were cut back, 0 bases at V and 5 bases at J, with 10 bases in the middle. In nucleotides, the CDR3 is TGTGCCAGCAGTTTATCGGGACCGTGGGAGACCCAGTACTTC. As protein: CASSLSGPWETQYF.

This rearrangement joins TRBV27 to TRBJ2-2, with a weak D call TRBD2 (6 bases). Trimming removed 3 bases at V and 0 bases at J, with 14 bases between. Germline V lookup: CDR1 MNHEY, CDR2 SMNVEV (reference sequence). The CDR3 extends over 17 amino acids. The DNA of the CDR3 is TGTGCCAGCAGTTTCGGAGGGACCTACGCGAACACCGGGGAGCTGTTTTTT. Translation: CASSFGGTYANTGELFF.

Written as DNA, the CDR3 is TGTGCCAGCTCACCCTGGACTAGCGGGAGGCTTTGGGAAGAGACCCAGTACTTC. This gives the protein CASSPWTSGRLWEETQYF. The chain uses TRBV18 and TRBJ2-5, with 14 bases matching TRBD2. Germline CDR1 reads KGHSH; CDR2 reads LQKENI. The CDR3 totals 18 residues. J was trimmed by 3 bases and V by 3 bases; bases with no gene match: 9.

CDR3 loop: CASSLEWGGYTF. The CDR3 DNA is TGTGCCAGCAGCTTAGAATGGGGCGGCTACACCTTC. The V gene is TRBV7-2, the J gene TRBJ1-2, with a possible D match to TRBD1 (5 bases). V lost 1 base and J 8 bases, leaving 8 bases between the germline ends. The CDR3 sequence is 12 residues long. Germline-derived CDR1 and CDR2 are SGHTA and FQGNSA.

The J gene is TRBJ2-3, the V gene TRBV6-1; D is undetermined. The V end was cut by 4 bases, the J end by 0 bases, with 11 bases between. CDR3 length: 15 amino acids. Germline assignment: CDR1 MNHNS and CDR2 SASEGT. As DNA, the CDR3 is TGTGCCAGCAGTGCGTACAGAACTAGCACAGATACGCAGTATTTT. Protein sequence: CASSAYRTSTDTQYF.

This chain uses TRBV7-9 with TRBJ2-2; D not resolved. V was trimmed by 2 bases and J by 2 bases, leaving 9 bases between them. The length of the CDR3 is 15 residues. Germline-derived CDR1 and CDR2 are SEHNR and FQNEAQ (reference sequence). CDR3 in amino acids: CASSLNQINTGELFF. The CDR3 nucleotides read TGTGCCAGCAGCTTAAATCAGATAAACACCGGGGAGCTGTTTTTT. Complete variable domain (other parts from reference TRBV7-9 and TRBJ2-2): DTGVSQNPRHKITKRGQNVTFRCDPISEHNRLYWYRQTLGQGPEFLTYFQNEAQLEKSRLLSDRFSAERPKGSFSTLEIQRTEQGDSAMYLCASSLNQINTGELFFGEGSRLTVL.

The chain uses TRBV19 and TRBJ2-2; a possible D gene is TRBD1 (6 bases). CDR3 length: 15 residues. Trimming took 5 bases from V and 0 from J, leaving 10 bases between them. CDR1 and CDR2 (germline): LNHDA, SQIVND (reference sequence). The CDR3: CASSPRTANTGELFF. The CDR3 DNA is TGTGCCAGTAGTCCGCGGACAGCGAACACCGGGGAGCTGTTTTTT.

This rearrangement joins TRBV2 to TRBJ2-7; D could derive from TRBD1 or TRBD2 (6 bases each). CDR1 and CDR2 (germline): SNHLY, FYNNEI. V lost 4 bases and J 7 bases, leaving 23 bases between the germline ends. This CDR3 is built from 16 residues. In DNA form, the CDR3 reads TGTGCCAGCAGTGGACAGGTAATAGGATTTCGGGGGGAGCAGTACTTC. Residues: CASSGQVIGFRGEQYF.

The chain links TRBV2 to TRBJ1-6; TRBD1 might be the D (6 bases). The CDR3 contains 13 residues. The V gene's germline CDR1 is SNHLY and CDR2 FYNNEI. The V end was cut by 7 bases, the J end by 6 bases, with 10 bases between. CDR3 nucleotides: TGTGCCAGCATCGGACAGATTAATTCACCCCTCCACTTT. Protein: CASIGQINSPLHF.

This chain joins TRBV5-1 and TRBJ1-5, with D unclear. Germline-derived CDR1 and CDR2 are SGHRS and YFSETQ. This CDR3 has 15 amino acids. Trimming took off 2 bases at V and 2 bases at J, with 11 bases between the two ends. The CDR3 spells CASSLGSGGNQPQHF. Here the CDR3 DNA reads TGCGCCAGCAGCTTAGGCAGCGGGGGCAATCAGCCCCAGCATTTT.

The rearrangement uses TRBV7-9 and TRBJ2-2, with a weak D call TRBD2 (6 bases). Germline CDR1 SEHNR, CDR2 FQNEAQ (reference sequence). There are 16 residues in the CDR3. V was trimmed by 2 bases and J by 5 bases, leaving 15 bases between them. The chain's CDR3 is CASSLRLGAMTGELFF. CDR3 nucleotide sequence: TGTGCCAGCAGCTTAAGACTAGGCGCCATGACCGGGGAGCTGTTTTTT.

The V gene is TRBV5-1, the J gene TRBJ2-2; 8 nucleotides line up with TRBD1. In germline, CDR1 is SGHRS, CDR2 YFSETQ. There are 16 residues in the CDR3. The V segment lost 1 base and the J segment 1 base; nucleotides outside the gene matches: 3. DNA of the CDR3: TGCGCCAGCAGCTTGCAGGGGGCGGGGAACACCGGGGAGCTGTTTTTT. The encoded protein is CASSLQGAGNTGELFF.

CDR3 sequence reads: CASGLEPKAGRALYEQYF. Written as DNA, the CDR3 is TGTGCTAGTGGTTTGGAACCCAAGGCGGGGCGCGCCCTTTACGAGCAGTACTTC. The J gene is TRBJ2-7, the V gene TRBV12-5; D is perhaps TRBD2 (6 bases). The germline V and J ends were trimmed by 1 base and 4 bases, with 23 bases remaining between them. CDR1 is LGHNT, CDR2 FRNRAP, per germline. CDR3 size: 18 residues.

The J gene is TRBJ2-1, the V gene TRBV27; 8 bases map to TRBD1. Germline V lookup: CDR1 MNHEY, CDR2 SMNVEV (reference sequence). The ends lost 0 bases at V and 9 bases at J; junction bases unmatched: 7. The CDR3 consists of 15 residues. CDR3: CASSLSGRGQGEQFF. CDR3 DNA: TGTGCCAGCAGTTTATCAGGCAGGGGGCAAGGTGAGCAGTTCTTC.

CDR3 region: CASSLGTAIQETQYF. The DNA for the CDR3 is TGCGCCAGCAGCCTCGGGACGGCGATCCAAGAGACCCAGTACTTC. V and J are TRBV4-3 and TRBJ2-5, with D perhaps TRBD1 or TRBD2 (5 bases each). V was cut by 4 bases and J by 1 base, with 13 bases left in between. Germline loops: CDR1 LGHNA, CDR2 YSLEER. The length of the CDR3 is 15 residues.

This clone was found once. The J gene is TRBJ1-4, the V gene TRBV6-6, with TRBD1 matching 7 bases. V was pared by 2 bases and J by 7 bases, with 7 bases of the junction left unmatched. Germline V lookup: CDR1 MNHNY, CDR2 SVGAGI (reference sequence). CDR3 length: 15 residues. CDR3 coding DNA: TGTGCCAGCAGTTACCCGACAGGGACGGGTGAAAAACTGTTTTTT. Translated: CASSYPTGTGEKLFF.

The J gene is TRBJ2-1, the V gene TRBV4-1, with a weak D call TRBD2 (5 bases). The CDR3 sequence is 17 residues long. V dropped 4 bases and J dropped 0 bases, with 16 bases sitting between them. The germline CDR1 and CDR2 sequences are MGHRA and YSYEKL. CDR3 sequence reads: CASSPSGTPSSYNEQFF. The CDR3 region has the DNA TGCGCCAGCAGCCCAAGCGGCACTCCGAGCTCCTACAATGAGCAGTTCTTC.

This chain connects TRBV4-1 to TRBJ1-5; D is possibly TRBD1 (6 bases). The CDR3 loop spans 15 amino acids. Germline V gene data show CDR1 as MGHRA and CDR2 as YSYEKL. With 0 bases removed from V and 6 bases from J, the gap between germline ends came to 12 bases. CDR3 DNA: TGCGCCAGCAGCCAAGATGGGGGGGCGGGTCAGCCCCAGCATTTT. This sequence encodes CASSQDGGAGQPQHF.

A remark on this clone: This CDR3 is also generated by other DNA sequences in the sample. The chain is built from TRBV5-1 and TRBJ1-1; tentatively, D is TRBD1 (5 bases). V lost 0 bases, J lost 1 base, and 7 bases lay in between. CDR3 length equals 14 residues. Per germline, CDR1 SGHRS and CDR2 YFSETQ. The CDR3 protein is CASSLGGSNTEAFF. The CDR3 bases are TGCGCCAGCAGCTTGGGGGGCTCGAACACTGAAGCTTTCTTT.

J is TRBJ1-1 and V is TRBV29-1; TRBD1 aligns across 8 bases. The germline V gene encodes CDR1 SQVTM and CDR2 ANQGSEA. This CDR3 comprises 13 residues. Trimming at V came to 3 bases and at J to 6 bases, leaving 6 bases not matched to a gene. The DNA for the CDR3 is TGCAGCGTTGATCACCAGGGGGCGGCTGAAGCTTTCTTT. Translating gives CSVDHQGAAEAFF.

In its sample, this clone was seen once. The V call is TRBV5-1, the J call TRBJ1-2; TRBD1 might be the D (5 bases). The V and J ends lost 5 bases and 3 bases respectively, with 17 bases between them. CDR1 SGHRS and CDR2 YFSETQ come from the germline V gene. The CDR3 is 15 residues long. This chain's CDR3 is CASSPGPGHDYGYTF. CDR3 nucleotides: TGCGCCAGCAGTCCGGGGCCCGGTCACGACTATGGCTACACCTTC. The full variable domain, completed using reference TRBV5-1 and TRBJ1-2, is KAGVTQTPRYLIKTRGQQVTLSCSPISGHRSVSWYQQTPGQGLQFLFEYFSETQRNKGNFPGRFSGRQFSNSRSEMNVSTLELGDSALYLCASSPGPGHDYGYTFGSGTRLTVV.

The V and J genes are TRBV6-5 and TRBJ1-1; D is unclear. V was trimmed by 2 bases and J by 11 bases, leaving 9 bases between them. The CDR3 extends over 11 amino acids. Germline V gene sequence: CDR1 MNHEY, CDR2 SVGAGI. This CDR3 reads CASSYASKAFF. The CDR3 DNA follows: TGTGCCAGCAGTTACGCATCGAAGGCTTTCTTT.

The chain couples TRBV11-3 to TRBJ2-1, with a possible D match to TRBD1 (6 bases). The CDR3 covers 13 residues. Trimming cost V 3 bases and J 6 bases, with 9 bases left between them. Germline values: CDR1 SGHNT, CDR2 YENEEA. CDR3 DNA: TGTGCCAGCAGCTTGTTAGGGGGCAATGAGCAGTTCTTC. Amino acid sequence: CASSLLGGNEQFF.

V gene TRBV7-3 combines with J gene TRBJ2-2, with TRBD1 as a possible D gene (5 bases). The CDR3 sequence is 16 residues long. Per germline, CDR1 SGHTA and CDR2 FQGTGA. The V end was cut by 3 bases, the J end by 6 bases, with 17 bases between. This chain's CDR3 is CASSFLGAPTPGELFF. The CDR3 region has the DNA TGTGCCAGCAGCTTCCTAGGGGCCCCAACCCCCGGGGAGCTGTTTTTT.